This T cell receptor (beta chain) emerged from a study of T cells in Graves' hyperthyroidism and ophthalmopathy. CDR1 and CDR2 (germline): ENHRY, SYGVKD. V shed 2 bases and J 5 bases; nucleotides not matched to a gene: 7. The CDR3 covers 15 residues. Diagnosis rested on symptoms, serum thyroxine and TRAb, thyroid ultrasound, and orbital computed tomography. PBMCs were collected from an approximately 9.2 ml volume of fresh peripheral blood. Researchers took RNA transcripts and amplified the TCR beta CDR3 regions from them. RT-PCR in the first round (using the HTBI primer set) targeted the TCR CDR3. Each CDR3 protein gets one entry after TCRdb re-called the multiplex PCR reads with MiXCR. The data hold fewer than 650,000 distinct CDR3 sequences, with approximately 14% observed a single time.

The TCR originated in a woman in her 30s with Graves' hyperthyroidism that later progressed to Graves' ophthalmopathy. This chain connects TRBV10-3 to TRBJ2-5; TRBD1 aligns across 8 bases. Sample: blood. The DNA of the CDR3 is TGTGCCATCAGTGAGACAGGGCAGGGGGCCGAGACCCAGTACTTC. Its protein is CAISETGQGAETQYF.